The 15 T cell receptor beta chains below were found in one sample sequenced in a study of cytomegalovirus exposure and HLA in healthy donors. PCR amplification relied on 60 Vbeta primers (plus 13 Jbeta primers). Profiling relied on immunoSEQ multiplex PCR, and the TCRdb table lists in-frame clones only, not all of them. In the table there are more than 150,000 clones, 80% of which are singletons. Sequencing was done on a sample of PBMCs. The receptor source for this set is a boy under 18 in good health and CMV-seronegative.

The rearrangement joins TRBV11-1 to TRBJ2-5; TRBD2 matches 7 bases. The end of the DNA is better explained by TRBJ2-7, so the J call may be wrong. Germline V lookup: CDR1 SGHAT, CDR2 FQDESV (reference sequence). The CDR3 consists of 14 residues. The CDR3 DNA is TGTGCCAGCAGCCCGGGACTACCCCTTCTCGAGCAGTACTTC. Residues: CASSPGLPLLEQYF.

In its sample, this clone was seen once. One end of the junction is discordant with germline, which a read error may explain. The V and J genes are TRBV7-7 and TRBJ2-3; tentatively, D is TRBD2 (6 bases). The CDR3 totals 13 residues. Germline V CDR1 and CDR2: SSHAT, FNYEAQ (reference sequence). CDR3 sequence: CASSQVGGDTQYF. The CDR3 DNA reads as TGTGCTAGCAGTCAGGTGGGGGGAGATACGCAGTATTTT.

This chain joins TRBV18 and TRBJ1-5, with TRBD1 matching 10 bases. Unmatched junction bases numbered 2, after V lost 3 bases and J lost 6 bases. Germline lookup yields CDR1 KGHSH and CDR2 LQKENI. This CDR3 has 14 residues. The CDR3 sequence: CASSPGQGSQPQHF. CDR3 sequence (DNA): TGTGCCAGCTCACCGGGACAGGGGAGTCAGCCCCAGCATTTT.

The chain is built from TRBV5-6 and TRBJ1-2; no definite D call. Germline V CDR1 and CDR2: SGHDT, YYEEEE. V lost 3 bases and J lost 4, with 19 bases in between. This CDR3 has 16 amino acids. CDR3 in DNA: TGTGCCAGCAGCTCGAGCAAGGGAGGGTTTTTCTATGGCTACACCTTC. It specifies CASSSSKGGFFYGYTF.

This chain uses TRBV7-2 with TRBJ1-5, with no clear D. Germline V CDR1 and CDR2: SGHTA, FQGNSA. The CDR3 is 13 amino acids. Trimming cost V 4 bases and J 9 bases, with 13 bases left between them. The CDR3 protein is CASSSRRERPQHF. CDR3 sequence (DNA): TGTGCCAGCAGCTCAAGGAGGGAGAGGCCCCAGCATTTT. The entire variable domain, with the rest obtained from reference TRBV7-2 and TRBJ1-5, is as follows: GAGVSQSPSNKVTEKGKDVELRCDPISGHTALYWYRQSLGQGLEFLIYFQGNSAPDKSGLPSDRFSAERTGGSVSTLTIQRTQQEDSAVYLCASSSRRERPQHFGDGTRLSIL.

This chain links TRBV5-1 with TRBJ1-1; D is perhaps TRBD1 (5 bases). CDR3 size: 18 residues. Germline V gene lookup returns CDR1 SGHRS and CDR2 YFSETQ. Trimming cost V 0 bases and J 0 bases, with 18 bases left between them. The CDR3 protein is CASSLDSLIGGMNTEAFF. The CDR3 DNA sequence: TGCGCCAGCAGCTTGGATTCATTGATCGGGGGAATGAACACTGAAGCTTTCTTT.

V usage is TRBV2 and J usage is TRBJ1-1; no clear D gene. Deletions cut 4 bases from V and 0 bases from J, with 6 bases between. Looked up from germline, CDR1 is SNHLY and CDR2 is FYNNEI. The CDR3 has 13 residues. The CDR3 sequence: CASSVGMNTEAFF. CDR3 nucleotides: TGTGCCAGCAGTGTCGGGATGAACACTGAAGCTTTCTTT.

The rearrangement uses TRBV5-8 and TRBJ1-5, with D uncertain. V was trimmed by 1 base and J by 2 bases, leaving 4 bases between them. Germline CDR1 is SGHTS and CDR2 is YDEGEE. This CDR3 has 13 amino acids. The chain's CDR3 is CASSLSGNQPQHF. The CDR3 bases are TGTGCCAGCAGCTTGTCAGGCAATCAGCCCCAGCATTTT. Drawing the rest from reference TRBV5-8 and TRBJ1-5, the complete variable domain is EAGVTQSPTHLIKTRGQQATLRCSPISGHTSVYWYQQALGLGLQFLLWYDEGEERNRGNFPPRFSGRQFPNYSSELNVNALELEDSALYLCASSLSGNQPQHFGDGTRLSIL.

This chain uses TRBV6-6 with TRBJ1-1; D may be TRBD1 (6 bases). With 2 bases removed from V and 1 base from J, the gap between germline ends came to 8 bases. This CDR3 is 14 amino acids long. CDR1 and CDR2 (germline): MNHNY, SVGAGI (reference sequence). As DNA, the CDR3 is TGTGCCAGCAGTTACGAGACAGGGAACACTGAAGCTTTCTTT. Translating gives CASSYETGNTEAFF.

The chain links TRBV6-5 to TRBJ1-1; D possibly corresponds to TRBD1 (6 bases). V shed 3 bases and J shed 5 bases, with 13 bases lying between them. There are 14 residues in the CDR3. Per germline, CDR1 MNHEY and CDR2 SVGAGI. The DNA of the CDR3 is TGTGCCAGCAGTTATGGGGGGGCGGGGACTGAAGCTTTCTTT. Its translation is CASSYGGAGTEAFF.

The genes are TRBV11-2 and TRBJ1-1; D gene unclear. Trimming cost V 5 bases and J 2 bases, with 12 bases left between them. Germline assignment: CDR1 SGHAT and CDR2 FQNNGV. CDR3 size: 14 residues. CDR3: CASSPVRRNTEAFF. The CDR3 DNA reads TGTGCCAGCAGCCCCGTGAGGCGAAACACTGAAGCTTTCTTT. The complete variable domain, with remaining parts taken from reference TRBV11-2 and TRBJ1-1, reads EAGVAQSPRYKIIEKRQSVAFWCNPISGHATLYWYQQILGQGPKLLIQFQNNGVVDDSQLPKDRFSAERLKGVDSTLKIQPAKLEDSAVYLCASSPVRRNTEAFFGQGTRLTVV.

The CDR3, as DNA: TGTGCCAGCAGCCTAAAGGACAGTGCTTGGGGACACGGGTTCCAGCAGTACTTC. This encodes CASSLKDSAWGHGFQQYF. The chain carries TRBV11-3 and TRBJ2-7; D is perhaps TRBD1 (6 bases). The V end was cut by 5 bases, the J end by 8 bases, with 31 bases between. CDR3 length equals 18 residues. Germline V gives CDR1 SGHNT, CDR2 YENEEA.

This clone was recorded once. CDR3 bases: TGTGCCAGCAGCTTTTATACTTCCTCTGGAAACACCATATATTTT. This gives the protein CASSFYTSSGNTIYF. The chain couples TRBV5-6 to TRBJ1-3; no definite D call. CDR1 is SGHDT, CDR2 YYEEEE, per germline. Trimming stripped 2 bases from V and 0 bases from J, with 9 bases between. This CDR3 region has 15 residues.

The table lists this clone with a count of one. This chain links TRBV5-1 with TRBJ2-7; possible D gene TRBD2, 5 bases. Germline assignment: CDR1 SGHRS and CDR2 YFSETQ. The CDR3 is 15 amino acids. Trimming left V 2 bases short and J 3 bases short, with 15 bases between. DNA for the CDR3: TGCGCCAGCAGCTTTGATCGCGGGCCCCACTACGAGCAGTACTTC. This codes for CASSFDRGPHYEQYF.

This clone was recorded once. The chain carries TRBV7-3 and TRBJ1-1; D is ambiguous. CDR3 length: 15 amino acids. V was clipped by 5 bases and J by 6 bases, with 19 bases between them. CDR1 and CDR2 (germline): SGHTA, FQGTGA. The CDR3 loop reads CASSLEPGRSSEAFF. Written as DNA, the CDR3 is TGTGCCAGCAGCCTCGAGCCGGGAAGATCCTCTGAAGCTTTCTTT.